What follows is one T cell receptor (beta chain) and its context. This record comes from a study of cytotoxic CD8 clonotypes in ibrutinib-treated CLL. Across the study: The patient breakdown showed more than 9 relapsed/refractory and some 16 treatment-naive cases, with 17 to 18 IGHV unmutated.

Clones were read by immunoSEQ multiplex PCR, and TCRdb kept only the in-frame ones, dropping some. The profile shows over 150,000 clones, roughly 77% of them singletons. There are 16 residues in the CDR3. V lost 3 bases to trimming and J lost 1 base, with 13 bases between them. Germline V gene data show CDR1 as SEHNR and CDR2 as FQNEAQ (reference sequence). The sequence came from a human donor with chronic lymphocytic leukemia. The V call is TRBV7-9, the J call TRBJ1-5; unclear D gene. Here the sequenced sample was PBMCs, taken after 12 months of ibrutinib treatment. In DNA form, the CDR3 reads TGTGCCAGCAGCTTCCTGGGCGTGGGGAGCAATCAGCCCCAGCATTTT. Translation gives CASSFLGVGSNQPQHF.